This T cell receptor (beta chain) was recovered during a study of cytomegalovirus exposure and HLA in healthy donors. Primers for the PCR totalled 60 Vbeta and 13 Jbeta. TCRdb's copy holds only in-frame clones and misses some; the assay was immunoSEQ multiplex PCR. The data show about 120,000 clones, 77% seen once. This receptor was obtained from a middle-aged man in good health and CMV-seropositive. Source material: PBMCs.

The CDR3: CASSPRTGGMNTEAFF. The CDR3 DNA reads as TGTGCCAGCTCACCAAGGACAGGGGGCATGAACACTGAAGCTTTCTTT. V usage is TRBV18 and J usage is TRBJ1-1, with 11 bases identical to TRBD1. J gave up 0 bases and V 2 bases, and 2 bases lay outside the gene matches. CDR3 length: 16 residues. Germline V gives CDR1 KGHSH, CDR2 LQKENI.